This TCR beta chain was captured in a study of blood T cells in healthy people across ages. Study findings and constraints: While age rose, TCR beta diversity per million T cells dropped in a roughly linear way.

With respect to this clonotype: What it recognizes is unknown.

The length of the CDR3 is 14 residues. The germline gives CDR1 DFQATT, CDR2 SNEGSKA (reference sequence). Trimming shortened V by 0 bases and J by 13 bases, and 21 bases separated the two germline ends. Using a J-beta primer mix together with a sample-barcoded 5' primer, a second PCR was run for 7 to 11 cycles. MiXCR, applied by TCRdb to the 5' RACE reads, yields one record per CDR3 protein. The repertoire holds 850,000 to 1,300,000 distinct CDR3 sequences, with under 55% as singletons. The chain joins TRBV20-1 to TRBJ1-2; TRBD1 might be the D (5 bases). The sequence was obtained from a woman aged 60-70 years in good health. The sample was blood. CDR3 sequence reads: CSARDPGGNYVFTF. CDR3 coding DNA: TGCAGTGCTAGAGATCCCGGGGGGAACTATGTTTTCACCTTC.